The sequence of this TCR beta chain was determined in a study of blood T cell repertoires in COVID-19. Germline lookup yields CDR1 MNHEY and CDR2 SMNVEV (reference sequence). The CDR3 consists of 13 residues. V gave up 5 bases and J gave up 7 bases, with 11 bases separating them. Assay used: immunoSEQ multiplex PCR; TCRdb lists only in-frame clones, some missing. The sample consists of a few hundred thousand clones, 90% to 95% of them appearing once. The TCR sequence derives from a woman in her 40s who had been exposed to COVID-19. Sequenced input: PBMCs or T cells enriched from blood (not recorded which). V usage is TRBV27 and J usage is TRBJ1-4; D uncertain. CDR3 nucleotides: TGTGCCAGCAGTATACTACGGGGTGAAAAACTGTTTTTT. As protein: CASSILRGEKLFF.